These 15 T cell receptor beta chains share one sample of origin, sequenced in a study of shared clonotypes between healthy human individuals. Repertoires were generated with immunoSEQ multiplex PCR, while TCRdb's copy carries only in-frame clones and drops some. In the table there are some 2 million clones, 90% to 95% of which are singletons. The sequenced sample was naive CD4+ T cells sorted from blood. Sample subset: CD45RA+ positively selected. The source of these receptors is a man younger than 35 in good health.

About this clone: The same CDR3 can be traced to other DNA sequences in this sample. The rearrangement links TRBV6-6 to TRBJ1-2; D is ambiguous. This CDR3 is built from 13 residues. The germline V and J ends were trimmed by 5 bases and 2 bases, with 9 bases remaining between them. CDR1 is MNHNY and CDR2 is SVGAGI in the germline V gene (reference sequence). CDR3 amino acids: CASSPSPNYGYTF. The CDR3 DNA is TGTGCCAGCAGTCCTTCTCCCAACTATGGCTACACCTTC.

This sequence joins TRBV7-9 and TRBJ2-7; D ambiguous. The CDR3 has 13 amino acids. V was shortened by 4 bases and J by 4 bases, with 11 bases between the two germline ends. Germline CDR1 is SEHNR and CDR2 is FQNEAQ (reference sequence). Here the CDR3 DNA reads TGTGCCAGCAGCTCGGATCCCCTTTACGAGCAGTACTTC. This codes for CASSSDPLYEQYF.

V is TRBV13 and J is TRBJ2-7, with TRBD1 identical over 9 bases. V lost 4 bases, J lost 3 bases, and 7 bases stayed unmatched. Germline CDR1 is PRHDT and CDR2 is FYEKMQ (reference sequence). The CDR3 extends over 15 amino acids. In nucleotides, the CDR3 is TGTGCCAGCAGCTCAGGGACAGGGTATGTCTACGAGCAGTACTTC. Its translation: CASSSGTGYVYEQYF.

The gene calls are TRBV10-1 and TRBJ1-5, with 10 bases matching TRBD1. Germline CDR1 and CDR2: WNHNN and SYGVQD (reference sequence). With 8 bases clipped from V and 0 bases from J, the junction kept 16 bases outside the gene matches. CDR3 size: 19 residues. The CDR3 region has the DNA TGCGCCAGCCCAGCCCCGACAGGGGGCGAAATATATAGCAATCAGCCCCAGCATTTT. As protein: CASPAPTGGEIYSNQPQHF.

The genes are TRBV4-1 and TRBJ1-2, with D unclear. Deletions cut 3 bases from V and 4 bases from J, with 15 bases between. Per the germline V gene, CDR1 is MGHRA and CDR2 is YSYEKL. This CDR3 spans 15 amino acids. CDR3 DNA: TGCGCCAGCAGCCAGGAAGGGCCGCAGGTCTATGGCTACACCTTC. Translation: CASSQEGPQVYGYTF.

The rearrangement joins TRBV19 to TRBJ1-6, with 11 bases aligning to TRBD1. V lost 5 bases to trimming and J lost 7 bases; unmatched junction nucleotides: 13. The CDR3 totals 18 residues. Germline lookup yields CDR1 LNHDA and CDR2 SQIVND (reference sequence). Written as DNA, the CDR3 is TGTGCCAGTAGTCATGGCCGGGACAGGGGGTTAGTGAATTCACCCCTCCACTTT. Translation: CASSHGRDRGLVNSPLHF.

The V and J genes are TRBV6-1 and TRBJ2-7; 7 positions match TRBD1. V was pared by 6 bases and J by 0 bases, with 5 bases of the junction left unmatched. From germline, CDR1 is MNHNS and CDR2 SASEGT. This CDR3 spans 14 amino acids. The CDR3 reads CASRVRGSSYEQYF. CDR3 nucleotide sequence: TGTGCCAGCAGGGTCAGGGGGTCCTCCTACGAGCAGTACTTC.

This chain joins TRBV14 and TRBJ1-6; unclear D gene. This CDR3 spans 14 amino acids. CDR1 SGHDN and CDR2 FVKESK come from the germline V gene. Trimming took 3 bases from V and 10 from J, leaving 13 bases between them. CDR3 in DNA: TGTGCCAGCAGCCAGCAAGGGTATTACTCACCCCTCCACTTT. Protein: CASSQQGYYSPLHF.

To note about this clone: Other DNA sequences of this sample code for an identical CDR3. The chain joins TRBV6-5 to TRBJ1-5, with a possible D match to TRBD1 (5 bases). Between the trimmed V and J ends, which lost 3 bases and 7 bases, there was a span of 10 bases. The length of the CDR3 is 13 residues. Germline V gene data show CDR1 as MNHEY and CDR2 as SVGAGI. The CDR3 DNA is TGTGCCAGCAGTTATCAGGGTGGCCAGCCCCAGCATTTT. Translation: CASSYQGGQPQHF.

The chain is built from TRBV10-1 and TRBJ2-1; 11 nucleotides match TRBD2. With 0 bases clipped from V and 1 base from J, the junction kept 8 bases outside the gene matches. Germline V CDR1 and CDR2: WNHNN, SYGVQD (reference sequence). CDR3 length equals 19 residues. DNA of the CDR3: TGCGCCAGCAGTGAGTCAGCGGTTAGCGGGAGGGTATCCTACAATGAGCAGTTCTTC. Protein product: CASSESAVSGRVSYNEQFF.

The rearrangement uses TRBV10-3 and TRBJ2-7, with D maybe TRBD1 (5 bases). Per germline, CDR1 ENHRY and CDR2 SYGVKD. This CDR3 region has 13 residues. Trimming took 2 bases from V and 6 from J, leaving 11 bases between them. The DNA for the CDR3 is TGTGCCATCAGTGAGGGGCAGGGAAGCGAGCAGTACTTC. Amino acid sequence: CAISEGQGSEQYF.

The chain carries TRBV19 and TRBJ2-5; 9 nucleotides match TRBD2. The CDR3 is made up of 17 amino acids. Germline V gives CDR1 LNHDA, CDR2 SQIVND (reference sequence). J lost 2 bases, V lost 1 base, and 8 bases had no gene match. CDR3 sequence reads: CASSIGFAGGQQETQYF. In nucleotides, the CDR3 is TGTGCCAGTAGTATAGGCTTTGCGGGGGGGCAGCAAGAGACCCAGTACTTC.

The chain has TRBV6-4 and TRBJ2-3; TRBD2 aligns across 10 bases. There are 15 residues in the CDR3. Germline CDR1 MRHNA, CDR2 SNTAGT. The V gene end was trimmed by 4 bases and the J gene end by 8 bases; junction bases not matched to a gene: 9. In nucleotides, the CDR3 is TGTGCCAGCAGTGCCTCTAGCGGGAGTTCTGGTACGCAGTATTTT. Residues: CASSASSGSSGTQYF.

The CDR3 bases are TGCGCCAGCAGCCAAGACCCCGGACCACAAGAGACCCAGTACTTC. Amino acid sequence: CASSQDPGPQETQYF. J is TRBJ2-5 and V is TRBV4-3; no clear D gene. V lost 0 bases, J lost 2 bases, and 10 bases lay in between. From germline, CDR1 is LGHNA and CDR2 YSLEER. CDR3 length: 15 amino acids.

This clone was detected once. CDR3 sequence reads: CASSLKREGGYEQYF. DNA of the CDR3: TGTGCCAGCAGCTTGAAGCGGGAGGGTGGCTACGAGCAGTACTTC. The chain joins TRBV6-5 to TRBJ2-7, with 10 bases matching TRBD2. The CDR3 spans 15 residues. CDR1 and CDR2 (germline): MNHEY, SVGAGI. Trimming at V came to 6 bases and at J to 3 bases, leaving 8 bases not matched to a gene.